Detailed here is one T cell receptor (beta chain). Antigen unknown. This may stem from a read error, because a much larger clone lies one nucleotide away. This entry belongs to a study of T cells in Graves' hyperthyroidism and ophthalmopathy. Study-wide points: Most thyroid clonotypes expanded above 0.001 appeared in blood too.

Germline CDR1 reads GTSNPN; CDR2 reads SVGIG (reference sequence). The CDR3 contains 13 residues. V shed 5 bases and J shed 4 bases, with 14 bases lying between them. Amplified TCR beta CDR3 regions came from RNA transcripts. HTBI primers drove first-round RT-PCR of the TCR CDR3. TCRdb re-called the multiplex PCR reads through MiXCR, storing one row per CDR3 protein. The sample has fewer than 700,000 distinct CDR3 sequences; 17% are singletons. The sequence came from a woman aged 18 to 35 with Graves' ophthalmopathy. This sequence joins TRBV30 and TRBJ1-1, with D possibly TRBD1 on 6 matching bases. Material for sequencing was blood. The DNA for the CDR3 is TGTGCCTGGGCCAGGACAGTGAGCACTGAAGCTTTCTTT. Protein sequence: CAWARTVSTEAFF. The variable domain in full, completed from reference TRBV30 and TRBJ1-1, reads SQTIHQWPATLVQPVGSPLSLECTVEGTSNPNLYWYRQAAGRGLQLLFYSVGIGQISSEVPQNLSASRPQDRQFILSSKKLLLSDSGFYLCAWARTVSTEAFFGQGTRLTVV.